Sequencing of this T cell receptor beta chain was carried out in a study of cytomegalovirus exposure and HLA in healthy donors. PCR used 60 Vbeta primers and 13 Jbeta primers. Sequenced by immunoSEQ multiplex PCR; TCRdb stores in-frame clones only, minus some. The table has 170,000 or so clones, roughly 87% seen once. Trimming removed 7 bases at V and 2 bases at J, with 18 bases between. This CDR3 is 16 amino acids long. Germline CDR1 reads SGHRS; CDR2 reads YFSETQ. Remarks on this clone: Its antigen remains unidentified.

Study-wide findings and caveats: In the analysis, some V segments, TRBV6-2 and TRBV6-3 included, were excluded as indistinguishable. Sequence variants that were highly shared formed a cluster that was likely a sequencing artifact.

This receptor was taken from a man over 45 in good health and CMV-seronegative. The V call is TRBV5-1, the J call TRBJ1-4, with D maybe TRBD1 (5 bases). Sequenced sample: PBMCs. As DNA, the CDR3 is TGCGCCAGCCGGGAGGGGTCTATGAATACTAATGAAAAACTGTTTTTT. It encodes CASREGSMNTNEKLFF.